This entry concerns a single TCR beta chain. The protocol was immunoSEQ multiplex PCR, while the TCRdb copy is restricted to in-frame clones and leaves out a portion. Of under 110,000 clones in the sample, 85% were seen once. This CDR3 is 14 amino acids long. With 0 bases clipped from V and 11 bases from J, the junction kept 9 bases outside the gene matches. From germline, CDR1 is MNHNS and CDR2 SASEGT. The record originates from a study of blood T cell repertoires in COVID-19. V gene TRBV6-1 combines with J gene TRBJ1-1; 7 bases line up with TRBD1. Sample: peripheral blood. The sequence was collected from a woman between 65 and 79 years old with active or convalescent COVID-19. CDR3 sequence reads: CASSEASSDRRAFF. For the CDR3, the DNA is TGTGCCAGCAGTGAAGCTTCATCGGACAGGAGGGCTTTCTTT.